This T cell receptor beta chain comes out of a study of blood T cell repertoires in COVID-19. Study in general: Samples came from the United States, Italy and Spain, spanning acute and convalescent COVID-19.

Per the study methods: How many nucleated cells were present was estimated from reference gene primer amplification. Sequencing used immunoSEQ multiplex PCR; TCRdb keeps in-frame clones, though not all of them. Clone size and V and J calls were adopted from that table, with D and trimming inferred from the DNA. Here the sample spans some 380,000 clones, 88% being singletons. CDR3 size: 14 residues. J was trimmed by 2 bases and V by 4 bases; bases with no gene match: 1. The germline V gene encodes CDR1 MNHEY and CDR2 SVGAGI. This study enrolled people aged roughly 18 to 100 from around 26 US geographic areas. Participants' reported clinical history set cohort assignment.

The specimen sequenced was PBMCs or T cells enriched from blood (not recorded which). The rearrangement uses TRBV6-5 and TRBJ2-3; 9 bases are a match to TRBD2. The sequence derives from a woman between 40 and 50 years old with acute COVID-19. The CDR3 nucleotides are TGTGCCAGCAGTTCTAGCGGGGCCACAGATACGCAGTATTTT. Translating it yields CASSSSGATDTQYF.